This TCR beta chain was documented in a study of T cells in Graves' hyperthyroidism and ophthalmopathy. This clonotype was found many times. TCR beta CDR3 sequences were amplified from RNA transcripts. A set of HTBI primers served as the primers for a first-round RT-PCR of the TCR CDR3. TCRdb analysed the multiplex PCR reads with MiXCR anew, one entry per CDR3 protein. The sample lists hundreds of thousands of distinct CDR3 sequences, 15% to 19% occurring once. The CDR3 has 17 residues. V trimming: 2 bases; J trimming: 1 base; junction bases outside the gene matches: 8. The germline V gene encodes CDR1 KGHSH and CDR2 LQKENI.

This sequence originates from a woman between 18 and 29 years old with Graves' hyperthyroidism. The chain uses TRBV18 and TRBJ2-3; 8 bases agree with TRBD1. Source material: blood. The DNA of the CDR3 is TGTGCCAGCTCACCAGCCCCGAACAGGGGGGGCACAGATACGCAGTATTTT. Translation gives CASSPAPNRGGTDTQYF. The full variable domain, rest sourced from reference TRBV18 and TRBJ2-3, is NAGVMQNPRHLVRRRGQEARLRCSPMKGHSHVYWYRQLPEEGLKFMVYLQKENIIDESGMPKERFSAEFPKEGPSILRIQQVVRGDSAAYFCASSPAPNRGGTDTQYFGPGTRLTVL.